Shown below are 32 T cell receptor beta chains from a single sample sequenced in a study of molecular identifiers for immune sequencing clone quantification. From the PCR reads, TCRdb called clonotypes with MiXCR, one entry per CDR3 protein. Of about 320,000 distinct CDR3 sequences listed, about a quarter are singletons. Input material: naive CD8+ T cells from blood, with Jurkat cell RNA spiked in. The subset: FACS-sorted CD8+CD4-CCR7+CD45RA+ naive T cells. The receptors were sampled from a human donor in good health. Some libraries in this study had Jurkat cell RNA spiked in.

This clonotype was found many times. The CDR3 sequence is CASSYKRYSNQPQHF. The CDR3 DNA sequence: TGTGCCAGCAGTTACAAGAGGTATAGCAATCAGCCCCAGCATTTT. The V and J genes are TRBV6-2 or TRBV6-3 and TRBJ1-5; D not resolved. V dropped 2 bases and J dropped 0 bases, with 8 bases sitting between them. Germline CDR1 is MNHEY and CDR2 is SVGEGT. The length of the CDR3 is 15 residues.

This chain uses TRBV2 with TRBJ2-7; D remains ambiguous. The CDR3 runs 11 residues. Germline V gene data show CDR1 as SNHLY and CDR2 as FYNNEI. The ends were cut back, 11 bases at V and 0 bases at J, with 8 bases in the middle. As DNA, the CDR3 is TGTGCCGCCCAGTCCTCCTACGAGCAGTACTTC. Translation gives CAAQSSYEQYF. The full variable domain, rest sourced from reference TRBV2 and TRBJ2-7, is EPEVTQTPSHQVTQMGQEVILRCVPISNHLYFYWYRQILGQKVEFLVSFYNNEISEKSEIFDDQFSVERPDGSNFTLKIRSTKLEDSAMYFCAAQSSYEQYFGPGTRLTVT.

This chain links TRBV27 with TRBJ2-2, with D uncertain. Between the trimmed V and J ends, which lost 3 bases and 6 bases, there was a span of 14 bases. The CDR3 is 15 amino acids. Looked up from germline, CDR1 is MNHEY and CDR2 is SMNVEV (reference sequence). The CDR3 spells CASSLSSGGPGELFF. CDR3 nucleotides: TGTGCCAGCAGTTTGTCTAGTGGTGGCCCCGGGGAGCTGTTTTTT.

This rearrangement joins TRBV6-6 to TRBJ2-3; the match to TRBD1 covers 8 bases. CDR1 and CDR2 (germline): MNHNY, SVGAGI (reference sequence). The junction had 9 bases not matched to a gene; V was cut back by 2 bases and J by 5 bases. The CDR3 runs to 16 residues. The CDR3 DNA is TGTGCCAGCAGTTACCACCCGGGACAGGCGAGAGATACGCAGTATTTT. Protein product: CASSYHPGQARDTQYF.

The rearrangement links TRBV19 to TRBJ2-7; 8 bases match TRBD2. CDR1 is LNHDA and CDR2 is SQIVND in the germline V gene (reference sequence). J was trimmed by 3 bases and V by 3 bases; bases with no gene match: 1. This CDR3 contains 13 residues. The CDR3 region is CASSMAGGYEQYF. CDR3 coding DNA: TGTGCCAGTAGTATGGCGGGGGGCTACGAGCAGTACTTC.

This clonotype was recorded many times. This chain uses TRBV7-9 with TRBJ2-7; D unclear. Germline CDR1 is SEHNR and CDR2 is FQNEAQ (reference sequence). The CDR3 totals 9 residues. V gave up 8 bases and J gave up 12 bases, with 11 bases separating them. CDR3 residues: CASGSILYF. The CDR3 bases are TGTGCCAGCGGATCGATTCTGTACTTC. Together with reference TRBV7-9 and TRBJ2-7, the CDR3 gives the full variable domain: DTGVSQNPRHKITKRGQNVTFRCDPISEHNRLYWYRQTLGQGPEFLTYFQNEAQLEKSRLLSDRFSAERPKGSFSTLEIQRTEQGDSAMYLCASGSILYFGPGTRLTVT.

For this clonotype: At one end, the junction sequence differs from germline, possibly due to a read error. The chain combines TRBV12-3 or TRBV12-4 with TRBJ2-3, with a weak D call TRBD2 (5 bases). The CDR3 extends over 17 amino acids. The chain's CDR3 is CANSLSGIGVYADTQYF. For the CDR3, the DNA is TGTGCCAACAGTTTATCGGGGATCGGTGTATACGCAGATACGCAGTATTTT.

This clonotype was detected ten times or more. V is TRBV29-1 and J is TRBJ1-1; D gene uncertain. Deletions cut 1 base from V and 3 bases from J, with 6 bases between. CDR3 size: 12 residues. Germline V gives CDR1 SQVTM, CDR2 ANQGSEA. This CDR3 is CSVEVLDTEAFF. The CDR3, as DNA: TGCAGCGTTGAAGTTCTCGACACTGAAGCTTTCTTT.

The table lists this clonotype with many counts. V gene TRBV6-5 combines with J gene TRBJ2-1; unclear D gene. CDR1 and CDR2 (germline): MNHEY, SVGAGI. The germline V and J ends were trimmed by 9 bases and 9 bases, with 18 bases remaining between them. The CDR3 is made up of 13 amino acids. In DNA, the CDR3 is TGTGCCAGTACCGGGCCTGTGCTCGGTGAGCAGTTCTTC. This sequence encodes CASTGPVLGEQFF.

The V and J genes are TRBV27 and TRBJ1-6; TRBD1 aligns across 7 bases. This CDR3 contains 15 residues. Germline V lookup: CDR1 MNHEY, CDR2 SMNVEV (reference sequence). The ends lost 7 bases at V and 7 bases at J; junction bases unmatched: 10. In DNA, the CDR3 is TGTGCCAGCACTCAGGAGGGGGCTTGGAATTCACCCCTCCACTTT. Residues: CASTQEGAWNSPLHF.

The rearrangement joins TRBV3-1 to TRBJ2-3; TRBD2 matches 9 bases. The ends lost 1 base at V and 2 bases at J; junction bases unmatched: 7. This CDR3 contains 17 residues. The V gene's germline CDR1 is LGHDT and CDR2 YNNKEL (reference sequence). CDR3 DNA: TGTGCCAGCAGCCAAGCGACGCTAGCGGGGATCACAGATACGCAGTATTTT. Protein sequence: CASSQATLAGITDTQYF.

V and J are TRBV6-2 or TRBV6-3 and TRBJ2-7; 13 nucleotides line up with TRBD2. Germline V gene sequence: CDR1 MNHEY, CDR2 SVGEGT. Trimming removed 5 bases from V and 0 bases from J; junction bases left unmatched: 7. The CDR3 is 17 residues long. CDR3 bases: TGTGCCAGCAGTACCCCGAGGACTAGCGGGAGCTCCTACGAGCAGTACTTC. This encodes CASSTPRTSGSSYEQYF.

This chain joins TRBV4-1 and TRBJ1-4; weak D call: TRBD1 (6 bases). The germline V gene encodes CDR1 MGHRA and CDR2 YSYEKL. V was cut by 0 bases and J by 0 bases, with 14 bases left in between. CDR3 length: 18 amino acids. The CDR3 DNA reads TGCGCCAGCAGCCAAGATCCGGGGGCGGTCGCAACTAATGAAAAACTGTTTTTT. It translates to CASSQDPGAVATNEKLFF.

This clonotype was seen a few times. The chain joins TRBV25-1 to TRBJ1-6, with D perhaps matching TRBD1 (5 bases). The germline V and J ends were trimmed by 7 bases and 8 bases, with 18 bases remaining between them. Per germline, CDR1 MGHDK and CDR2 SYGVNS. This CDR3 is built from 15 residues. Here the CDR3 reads CASNLREGSDSPLHF. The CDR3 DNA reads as TGTGCCAGCAACCTCAGGGAGGGATCTGATTCACCCCTCCACTTT.

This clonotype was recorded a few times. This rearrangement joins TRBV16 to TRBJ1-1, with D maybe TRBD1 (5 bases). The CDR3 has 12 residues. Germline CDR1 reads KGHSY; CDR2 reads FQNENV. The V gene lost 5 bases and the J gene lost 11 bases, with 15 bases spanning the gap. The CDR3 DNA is TGTGCCAGCAGCGAAGGGACCGGCCGGGCTTTCTTT. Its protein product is CASSEGTGRAFF.

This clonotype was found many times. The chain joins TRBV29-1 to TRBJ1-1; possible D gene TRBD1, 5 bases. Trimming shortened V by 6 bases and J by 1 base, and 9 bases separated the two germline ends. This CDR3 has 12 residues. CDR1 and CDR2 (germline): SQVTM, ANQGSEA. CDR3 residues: CSVEQENTEAFF. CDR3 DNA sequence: TGCAGCGTCGAACAGGAGAACACTGAAGCTTTCTTT.

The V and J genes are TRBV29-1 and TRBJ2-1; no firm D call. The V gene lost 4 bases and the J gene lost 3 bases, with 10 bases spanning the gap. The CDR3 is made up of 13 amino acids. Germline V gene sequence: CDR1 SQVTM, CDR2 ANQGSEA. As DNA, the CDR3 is TGCAGCGTTGTCGTCTTAGTCTACAATGAGCAGTTCTTC. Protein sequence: CSVVVLVYNEQFF.

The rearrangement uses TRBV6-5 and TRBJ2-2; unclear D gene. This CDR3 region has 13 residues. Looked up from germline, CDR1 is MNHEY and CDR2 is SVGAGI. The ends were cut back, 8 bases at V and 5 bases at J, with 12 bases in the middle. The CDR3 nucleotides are TGTGCCAGCCAACGGTATAGGACCGGGGAGCTGTTTTTT. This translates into CASQRYRTGELFF.

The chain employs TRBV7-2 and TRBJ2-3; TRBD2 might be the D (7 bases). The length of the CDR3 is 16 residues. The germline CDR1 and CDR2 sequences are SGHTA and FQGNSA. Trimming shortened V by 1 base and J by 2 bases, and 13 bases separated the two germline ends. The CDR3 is CASSLGRRGLTDTQYF. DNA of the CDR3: TGTGCCAGCAGCTTAGGGAGGCGGGGGCTCACAGATACGCAGTATTTT.

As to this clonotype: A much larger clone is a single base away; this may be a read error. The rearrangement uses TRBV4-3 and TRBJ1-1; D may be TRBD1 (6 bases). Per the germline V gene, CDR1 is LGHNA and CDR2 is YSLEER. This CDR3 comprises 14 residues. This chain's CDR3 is CASSLAQGGTEALF. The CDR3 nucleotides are TGCGCCAGCAGCCTAGCACAGGGAGGAACTGAAGCTTTATTT.

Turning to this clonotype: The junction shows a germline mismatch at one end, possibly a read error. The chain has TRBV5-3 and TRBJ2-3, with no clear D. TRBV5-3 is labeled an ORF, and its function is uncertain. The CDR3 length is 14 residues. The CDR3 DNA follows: TGTGCCAGCAGCTTCGACGTAAGCACAGATATGCAGTATTTT. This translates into CASSFDVSTDMQYF.

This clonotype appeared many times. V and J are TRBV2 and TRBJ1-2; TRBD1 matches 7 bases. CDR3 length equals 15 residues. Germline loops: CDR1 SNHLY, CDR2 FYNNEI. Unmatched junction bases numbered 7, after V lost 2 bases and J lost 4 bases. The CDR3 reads CASSELDRAGYGYTF. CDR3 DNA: TGTGCCAGCAGTGAACTCGACAGGGCTGGCTATGGCTACACCTTC.

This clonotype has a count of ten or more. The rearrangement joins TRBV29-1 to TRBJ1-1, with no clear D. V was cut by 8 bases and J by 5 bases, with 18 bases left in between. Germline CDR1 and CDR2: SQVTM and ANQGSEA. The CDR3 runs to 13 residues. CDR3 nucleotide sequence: TGCAGCACTCAAGGGCCGGTAACAACTGAAGCTTTCTTT. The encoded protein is CSTQGPVTTEAFF.

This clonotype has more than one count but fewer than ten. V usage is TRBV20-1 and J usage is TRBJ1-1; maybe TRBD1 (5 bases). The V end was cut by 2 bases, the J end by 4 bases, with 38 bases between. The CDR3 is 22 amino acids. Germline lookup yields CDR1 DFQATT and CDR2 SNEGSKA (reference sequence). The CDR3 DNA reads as TGCAGTGCTAGATTCGACAGTATCCCCAGGGAACAGGACGCCCGATTAAGCACTGAAGCTTTCTTT. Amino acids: CSARFDSIPREQDARLSTEAFF.

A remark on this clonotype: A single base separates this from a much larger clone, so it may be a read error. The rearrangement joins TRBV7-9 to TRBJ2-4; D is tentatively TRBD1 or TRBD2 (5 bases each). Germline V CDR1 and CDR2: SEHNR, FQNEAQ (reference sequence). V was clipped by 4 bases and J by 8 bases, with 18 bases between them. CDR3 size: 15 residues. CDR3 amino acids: CASSSYGAGMDIQYF. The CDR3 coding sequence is TGTGCCAGCAGCTCGTACGGGGCAGGGATGGACATTCAGTACTTC.

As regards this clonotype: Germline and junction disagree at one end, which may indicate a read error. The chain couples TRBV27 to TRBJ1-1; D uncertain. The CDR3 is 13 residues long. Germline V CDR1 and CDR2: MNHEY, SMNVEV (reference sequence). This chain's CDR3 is CASSPTLGPEAIF. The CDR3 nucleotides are TGTGCCAGCAGCCCCACGTTAGGTCCTGAAGCTATCTTT.

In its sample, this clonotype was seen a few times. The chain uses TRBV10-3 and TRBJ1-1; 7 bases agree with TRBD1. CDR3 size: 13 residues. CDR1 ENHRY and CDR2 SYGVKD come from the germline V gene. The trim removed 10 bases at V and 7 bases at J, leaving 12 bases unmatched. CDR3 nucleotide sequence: TGTGCCAACAGGGAGCAGGGGGTTAGTGAAGCTTTCTTT. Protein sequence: CANREQGVSEAFF.

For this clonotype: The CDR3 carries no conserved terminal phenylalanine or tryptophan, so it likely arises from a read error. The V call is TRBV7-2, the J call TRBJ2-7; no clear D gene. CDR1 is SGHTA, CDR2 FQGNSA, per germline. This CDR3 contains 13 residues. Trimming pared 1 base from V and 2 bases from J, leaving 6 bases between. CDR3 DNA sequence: TGTGCCAGCAGCTTAGACCCCACCTACGAGCAGTACTAC. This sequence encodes CASSLDPTYEQYY.

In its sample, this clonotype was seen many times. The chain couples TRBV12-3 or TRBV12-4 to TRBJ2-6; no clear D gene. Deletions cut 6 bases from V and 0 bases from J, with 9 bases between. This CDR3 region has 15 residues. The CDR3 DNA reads TGTGCCAGCAGCGCCGACACCTCTGGGGCCAACGTCCTGACTTTC. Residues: CASSADTSGANVLTF.

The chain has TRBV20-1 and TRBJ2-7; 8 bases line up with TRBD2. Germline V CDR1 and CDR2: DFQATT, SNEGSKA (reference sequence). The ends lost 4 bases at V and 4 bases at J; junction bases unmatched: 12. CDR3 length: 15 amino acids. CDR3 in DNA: TGCAGTGCTATACTAGCGGAAACTTACCCTTACGAGCAGTACTTC. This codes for CSAILAETYPYEQYF.

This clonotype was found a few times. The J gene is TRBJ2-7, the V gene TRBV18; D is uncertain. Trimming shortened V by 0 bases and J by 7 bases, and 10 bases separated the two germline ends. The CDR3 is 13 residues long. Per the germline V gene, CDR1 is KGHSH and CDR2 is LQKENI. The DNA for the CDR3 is TGTGCCAGCTCACCACCGCAAGAAAGGGAGCAGTACTTC. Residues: CASSPPQEREQYF.

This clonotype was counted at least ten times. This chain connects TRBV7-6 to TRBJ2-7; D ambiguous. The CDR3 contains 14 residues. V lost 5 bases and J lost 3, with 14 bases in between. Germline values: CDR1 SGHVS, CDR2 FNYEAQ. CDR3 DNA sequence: TGTGCCAGCAGCCCAAAAGAGACGTTCTACGAGCAGTACTTC. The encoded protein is CASSPKETFYEQYF.